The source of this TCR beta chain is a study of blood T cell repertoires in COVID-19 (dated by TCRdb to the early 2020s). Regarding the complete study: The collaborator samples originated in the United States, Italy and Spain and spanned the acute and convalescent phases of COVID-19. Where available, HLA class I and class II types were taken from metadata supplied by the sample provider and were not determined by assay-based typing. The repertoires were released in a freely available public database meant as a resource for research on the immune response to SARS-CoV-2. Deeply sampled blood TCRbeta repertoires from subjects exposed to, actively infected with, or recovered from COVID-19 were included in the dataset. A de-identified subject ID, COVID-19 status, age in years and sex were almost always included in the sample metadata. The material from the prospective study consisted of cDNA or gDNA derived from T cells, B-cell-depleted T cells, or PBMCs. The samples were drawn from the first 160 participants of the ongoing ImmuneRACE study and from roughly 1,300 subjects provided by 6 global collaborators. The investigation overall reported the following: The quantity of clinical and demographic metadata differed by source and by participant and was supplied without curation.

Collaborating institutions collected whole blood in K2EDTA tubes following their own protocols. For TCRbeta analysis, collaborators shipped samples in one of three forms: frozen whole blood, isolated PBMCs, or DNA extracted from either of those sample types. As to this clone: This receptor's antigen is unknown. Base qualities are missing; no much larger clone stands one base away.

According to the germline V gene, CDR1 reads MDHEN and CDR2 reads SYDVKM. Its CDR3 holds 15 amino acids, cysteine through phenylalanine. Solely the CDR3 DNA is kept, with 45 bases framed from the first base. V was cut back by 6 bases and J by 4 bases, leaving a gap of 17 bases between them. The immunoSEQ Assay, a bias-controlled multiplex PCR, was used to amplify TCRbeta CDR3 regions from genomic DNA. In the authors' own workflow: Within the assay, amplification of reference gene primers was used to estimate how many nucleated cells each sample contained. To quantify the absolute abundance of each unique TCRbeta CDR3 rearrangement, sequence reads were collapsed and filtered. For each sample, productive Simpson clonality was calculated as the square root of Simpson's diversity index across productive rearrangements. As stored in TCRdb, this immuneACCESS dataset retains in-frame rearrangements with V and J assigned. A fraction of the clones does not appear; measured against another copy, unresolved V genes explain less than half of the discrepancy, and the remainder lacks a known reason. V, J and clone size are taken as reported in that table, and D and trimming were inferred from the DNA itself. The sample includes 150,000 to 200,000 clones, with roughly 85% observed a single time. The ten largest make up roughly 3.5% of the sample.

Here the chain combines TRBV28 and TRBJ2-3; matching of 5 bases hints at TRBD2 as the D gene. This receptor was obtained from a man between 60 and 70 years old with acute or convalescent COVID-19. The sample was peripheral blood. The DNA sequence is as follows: TGTGCCAGCAGACCCCGACTACCGAGGGCAGATACGCAGTATTTT. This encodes CASRPRLPRADTQYF. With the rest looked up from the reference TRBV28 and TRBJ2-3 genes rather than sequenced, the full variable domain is DVKVTQSSRYLVKRTGEKVFLECVQDMDHENMFWYRQDPGLGLRLIYFSYDVKMKEKGDIPEGYSVSREKKERFSLILESASTNQTSMYLCASRPRLPRADTQYFGPGTRLTVL.